A selection of T cell receptor beta chains follows, all from one sample in a study of blood T cells in healthy people across ages. TCRdb redid the calling of the 5' RACE reads with MiXCR, one entry per CDR3 protein. The sample includes about 970,000 distinct CDR3 sequences, about 51% seen only once; the top ten take 20% to 25%. The specimen sequenced was blood. All receptors come from a woman between 55 and 75 years old in good health. The CDR3 runs from the conserved cysteine through the conserved F or W. Fields, in order: J gene, clone size, V gene, D gene, CDR3 protein, CDR3 DNA. The D gene is left open where the match is weak. Clone size, where shown, is once, few, many, or a class for clones that have expanded.

TRBJ2-7 | - | TRBV7-2 | TRBD2 | CASSLGHSSGSIYEQYF | TGTGCCAGCAGCTTAGGGCATAGTAGCGGGAGTATATACGAGCAGTACTTC
TRBJ2-7 | - | TRBV28 | TRBD1 | CASSPPGTGFQYF | TGTGCCAGCAGTCCCCCAGGGACAGGGTTTCAGTACTTC
TRBJ2-1 | - | TRBV15 | TRBD1 | CATSRDRETCNEQFF | TGTGCCACCAGCAGGGACAGGGAAACCTGCAATGAGCAGTTCTTC
TRBJ2-3 | - | TRBV28 | - | CASSLGVEYRTDTQYF | TGTGCCAGCAGTTTAGGGGTTGAGTATCGCACAGATACGCAGTATTTT
TRBJ2-3 | few | TRBV28 | - | CASSTRLRGTDTQYF | TGTGCCAGCAGCACCAGACTGAGGGGCACAGATACGCAGTATTTT
TRBJ2-3 | few | TRBV7-9 | - | CASSLARVGADTQYF | TGTGCCAGCAGCTTAGCTCGCGTGGGTGCAGATACGCAGTATTTT
TRBJ1-4 | - | TRBV5-1 | - | CASSTSRGGNEKLFF | TGCGCCAGCAGCACCTCCCGGGGGGGTAATGAAAAACTGTTTTTT
TRBJ2-1 | - | TRBV27 | - | CASRERSSYNEQFF | TGTGCCAGCAGGGAGAGAAGCTCCTACAATGAGCAGTTCTTC
TRBJ1-1 | - | TRBV29-1 | - | CSVEDLGQGPNTEAFF | TGCAGCGTTGAAGATTTGGGGCAGGGACCCAACACTGAAGCTTTCTTT
TRBJ2-1 | few | TRBV4-1 | TRBD1 | CASTRTGRNEQFF | TGCGCCAGCACCCGGACAGGGAGGAATGAGCAGTTCTTC
TRBJ2-6 | - | TRBV28 | - | CASSLAGTYSGANVLTF | TGTGCCAGCAGTTTGGCAGGTACATACTCTGGGGCCAACGTCCTGACTTTC
TRBJ1-1 | - | TRBV29-1 | - | CSVQIRASAEAFF | TGCAGCGTTCAAATCAGGGCATCCGCTGAAGCTTTCTTT
TRBJ2-1 | few | TRBV5-6 | - | CASSLTSGNEQFF | TGTGCCAGCAGCTTAACTAGTGGCAATGAGCAGTTCTTC
TRBJ2-3 | - | TRBV11-2 | TRBD2 | CASSFSGSITDTQYF | TGTGCCAGCAGCTTTAGCGGGAGTATCACAGATACGCAGTATTTT